Described below is a single T cell receptor (beta chain) sequence and its context. These data belong to a study of CD8 T cells in Susac syndrome. An input of about 0.5 to 1 ug of RNA was subjected to reverse transcription using random hexamers. TCRdb independently ran MiXCR on the immunoSEQ multiplex PCR reads; one entry per CDR3 protein. The table includes about 160,000 distinct CDR3 sequences, roughly 93% detected once. Trimming cost V 6 bases and J 9 bases; bases outside gene matches: 6. This CDR3 has 14 amino acids. Germline loops: CDR1 LNHDA, CDR2 SQIVND (reference sequence). Sequencing was performed on CD4+ T cells from PBMCs. This chain joins TRBV19 and TRBJ1-6; 9 nucleotides match TRBD1. The clonotype was recovered from a human donor in good health. CDR3 amino acids: CASSRDRDSSPLHF. The CDR3 DNA is TGTGCCAGTAGCCGGGACAGGGACAGTTCACCCCTCCACTTT.